The sequence of this T cell receptor beta chain was determined in a study of a mutant IDH1 vaccine in newly diagnosed glioma. Sequencing was performed with immunoSEQ multiplex PCR; in TCRdb, only in-frame clones are kept and a portion is missing. The data hold about 60,000 clones, with about 86% observed a single time. The length of the CDR3 is 15 residues. Looked up from germline, CDR1 is SGHTA and CDR2 is FQGTGA. Trimming took 1 base from V and 5 from J, leaving 14 bases between them. Time point reported: week 5, during vaccination. The investigators gave 300 ug of mutant IDH1 20-mer peptide in each vaccine dose, together with topical imiquimod. This clone occurred a few times. Its antigen is not known.

V usage is TRBV7-3 and J usage is TRBJ1-1, with D unresolved. The receptor's source is a woman aged 45-60 years with glioma. Source: PBMCs, taken from a glioma patient whose treatment included an IDH1 peptide vaccine. The CDR3 sequence is CASSLNTGGSTEAFF. DNA of the CDR3: TGTGCCAGCAGCTTAAACACTGGAGGGAGTACTGAAGCTTTCTTT.